This T cell receptor beta chain was captured in a study of T cell responses to AZD1222 COVID-19 vaccine. The V end lost 4 bases, the J end lost 7 bases, and 13 bases lay between the germline ends. Germline CDR1 reads SGHVS; CDR2 reads FQNEAQ. CDR3 length: 13 residues. Whole-study results and caveats: Breadth and depth of Spike-specific TCRs rose after two AZD1222 doses.

Method: immunoSEQ multiplex PCR; TCRdb's copy keeps in-frame clones and lacks some. This sample has more than 110,000 clones; 93% occur once, and the top ten carry approximately 5%. With respect to this clone: No antigen is known for it.

The source is an adult in good health. The material sequenced was peripheral blood, taken on day 0 of AZD1222 vaccination. V usage is TRBV7-8 and J usage is TRBJ1-1; D uncertain. CDR3 nucleotide sequence: TGTGCCAGCAGCTCGGACCAAACTTATGAAGCTTTCTTT. It yields the protein CASSSDQTYEAFF.